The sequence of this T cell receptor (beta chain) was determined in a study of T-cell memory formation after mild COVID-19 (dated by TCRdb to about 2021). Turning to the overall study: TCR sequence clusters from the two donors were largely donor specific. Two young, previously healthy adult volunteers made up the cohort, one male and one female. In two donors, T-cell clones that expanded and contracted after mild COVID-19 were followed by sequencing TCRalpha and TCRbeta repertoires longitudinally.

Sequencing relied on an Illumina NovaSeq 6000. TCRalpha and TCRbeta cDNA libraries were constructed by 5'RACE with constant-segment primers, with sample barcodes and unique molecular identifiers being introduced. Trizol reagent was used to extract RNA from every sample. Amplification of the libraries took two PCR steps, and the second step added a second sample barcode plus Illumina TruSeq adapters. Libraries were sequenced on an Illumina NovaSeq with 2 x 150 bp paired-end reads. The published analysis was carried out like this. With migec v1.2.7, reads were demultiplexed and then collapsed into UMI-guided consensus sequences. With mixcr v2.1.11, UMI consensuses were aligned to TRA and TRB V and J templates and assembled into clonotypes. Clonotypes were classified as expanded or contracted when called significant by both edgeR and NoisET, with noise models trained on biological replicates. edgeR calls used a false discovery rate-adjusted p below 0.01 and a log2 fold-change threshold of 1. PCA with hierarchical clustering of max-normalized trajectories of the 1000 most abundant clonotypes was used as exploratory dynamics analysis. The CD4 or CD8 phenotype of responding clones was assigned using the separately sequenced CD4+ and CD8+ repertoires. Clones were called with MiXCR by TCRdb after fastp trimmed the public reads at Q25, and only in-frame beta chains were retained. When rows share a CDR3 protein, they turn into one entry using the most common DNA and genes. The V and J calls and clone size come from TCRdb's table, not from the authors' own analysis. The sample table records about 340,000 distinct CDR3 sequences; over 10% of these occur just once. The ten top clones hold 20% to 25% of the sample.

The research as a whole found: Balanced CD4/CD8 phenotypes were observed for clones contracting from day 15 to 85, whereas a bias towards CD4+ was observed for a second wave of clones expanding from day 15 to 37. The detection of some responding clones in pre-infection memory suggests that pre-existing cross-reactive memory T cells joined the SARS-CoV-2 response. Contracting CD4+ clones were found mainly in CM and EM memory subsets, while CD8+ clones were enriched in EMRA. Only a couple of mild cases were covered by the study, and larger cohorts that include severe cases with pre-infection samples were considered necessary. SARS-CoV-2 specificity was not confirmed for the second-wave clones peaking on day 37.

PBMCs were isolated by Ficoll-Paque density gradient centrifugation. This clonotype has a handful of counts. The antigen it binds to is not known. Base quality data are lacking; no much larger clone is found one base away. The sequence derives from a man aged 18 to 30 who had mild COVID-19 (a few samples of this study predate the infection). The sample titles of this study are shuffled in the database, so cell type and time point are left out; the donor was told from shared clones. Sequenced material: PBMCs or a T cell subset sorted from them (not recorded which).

The CDR3 has the sequence CATSTGTGRDEQFF. The DNA sequence is TGTGCCACCAGCACAGGGACAGGGCGGGATGAGCAGTTCTTC. The sequence is built from TRBV15 and TRBJ2-1; 9 bases in the junction line up with TRBD1. Here V drops 4 bases and J drops 8 bases, and the junction holds 6 bases not matched to any gene. In the germline V gene (reference sequence), CDR1 corresponds to LNHNV and CDR2 to YYDKDF. The CDR3 covers 14 residues, taking in both the cysteine and the phenylalanine. The retained sequence is limited to the CDR3, 42 bases, with the frame set at the first base.